The T cell receptor (beta chain) under discussion was sequenced for a study of blood T cell repertoires in COVID-19. Study in general: Acute-phase and convalescent COVID-19 samples originated in the United States, Italy and Spain. PBMCs, B-cell-depleted T cells, or T cells were the source of the cDNA or gDNA that made up the material.

Germline V gene sequence: CDR1 SEHNR, CDR2 FQNEAQ (reference sequence). The CDR3 extends over 15 amino acids. The V end was cut by 5 bases, the J end by 2 bases, with 13 bases between. Participants spanned ages about 18 to 90 years and resided in about 24 US areas. Membership in each cohort depended on participant-reported clinical history. Repertoires were generated with immunoSEQ multiplex PCR, while TCRdb's copy carries only in-frame clones and drops some. The top ten clones hold 2% to 2.5% of a sample with some 250,000 clones, roughly 93% of them seen once. The receptor's source is a woman aged 40 to 50 with acute COVID-19. This chain connects TRBV7-9 to TRBJ1-5; D uncertain. What was sequenced was PBMCs or T cells enriched from blood (not recorded which). The CDR3 is CASSAAGSRNQPQHF. In DNA, the CDR3 is TGTGCCAGCAGCGCCGCGGGCAGCCGCAATCAGCCCCAGCATTTT.